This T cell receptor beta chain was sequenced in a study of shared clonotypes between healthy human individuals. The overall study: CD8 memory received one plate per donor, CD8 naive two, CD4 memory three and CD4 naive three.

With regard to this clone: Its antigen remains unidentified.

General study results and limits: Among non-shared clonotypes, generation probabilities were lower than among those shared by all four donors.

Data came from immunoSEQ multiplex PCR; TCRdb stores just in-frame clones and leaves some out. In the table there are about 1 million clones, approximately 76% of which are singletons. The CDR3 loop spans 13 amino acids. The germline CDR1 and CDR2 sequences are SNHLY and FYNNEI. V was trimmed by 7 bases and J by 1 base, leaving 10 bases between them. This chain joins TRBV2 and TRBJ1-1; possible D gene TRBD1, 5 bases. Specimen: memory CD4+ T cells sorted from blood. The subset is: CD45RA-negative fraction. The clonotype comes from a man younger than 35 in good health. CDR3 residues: CASMGRQNTEAFF. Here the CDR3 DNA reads TGTGCCAGCATGGGACGGCAGAACACTGAAGCTTTCTTT.